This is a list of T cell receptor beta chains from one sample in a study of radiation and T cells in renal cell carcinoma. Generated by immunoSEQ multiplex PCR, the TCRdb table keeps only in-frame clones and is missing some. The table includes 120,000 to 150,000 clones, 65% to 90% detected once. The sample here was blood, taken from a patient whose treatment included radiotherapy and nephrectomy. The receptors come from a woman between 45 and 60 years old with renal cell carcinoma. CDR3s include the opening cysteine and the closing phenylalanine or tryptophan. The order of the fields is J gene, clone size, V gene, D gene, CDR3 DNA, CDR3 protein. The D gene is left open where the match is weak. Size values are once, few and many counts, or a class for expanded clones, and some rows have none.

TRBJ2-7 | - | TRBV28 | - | TGTGCCAGCAGTGGTTACGAGCAGTACTTC | CASSGYEQYF
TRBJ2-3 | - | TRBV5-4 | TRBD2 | TGTGCCAGCAGCAAAGGACTAGCGGGAGGCACAGATACGCAGTATTTT | CASSKGLAGGTDTQYF
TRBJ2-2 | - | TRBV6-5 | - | TGTGCCAGCAGTTACCCCGAGGCCAGGGCCGGGGAGCTGTTTTTT | CASSYPEARAGELFF
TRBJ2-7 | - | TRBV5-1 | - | TGCGCCAGCAAGTCGGAGGGAGCGAGGGGCGAGCAGTACTTC | CASKSEGARGEQYF
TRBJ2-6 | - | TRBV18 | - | TGTGCCAGCTCACCCCTTGGCCCCGAGCCCTCTGGGGCCAACGTCCTGACTTTC | CASSPLGPEPSGANVLTF
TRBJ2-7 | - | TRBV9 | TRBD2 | TGTGCCAGCAGCGTAGGGTTAATAGCGGGGCCTCTGGGAGAGCAGTACTTC | CASSVGLIAGPLGEQYF
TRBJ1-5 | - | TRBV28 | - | TGTGCCAGCACCTTCTCCATTGATCAGCCCCAGCATTTT | CASTFSIDQPQHF
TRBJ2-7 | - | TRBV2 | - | TGTGCCAGCAGGAAGGAAGGGGCCTACGAGCAGTACTTC | CASRKEGAYEQYF
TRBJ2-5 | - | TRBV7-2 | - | TGTGCCAGCAGCTTAGTAGTTAGAAGCGAGACCCAGTACTTC | CASSLVVRSETQYF
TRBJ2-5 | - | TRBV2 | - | TGTGCCAGCAGTGAATCAGGGCCCGGGGAGACCCAGTACTTC | CASSESGPGETQYF
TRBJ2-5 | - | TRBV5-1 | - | TGCGCCAGCGCAGAGGGTCGGCAAGAGACCCAGTACTTC | CASAEGRQETQYF
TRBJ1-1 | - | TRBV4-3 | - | TGCGCCAGCAGCCAATCGGCGAACACTGAAGCTTTCTTT | CASSQSANTEAFF
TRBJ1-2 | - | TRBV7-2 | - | TGTGCCAGCAGCTCCCAGGAGGGCGTCGGCTACACCTTC | CASSSQEGVGYTF
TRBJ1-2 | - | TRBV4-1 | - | TGCGCCAGCAGCCAAGAACTAAGGCGGGGACCTAACTATGGCTACACCTTC | CASSQELRRGPNYGYTF
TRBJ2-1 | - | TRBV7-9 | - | TGTGCCAGCAGCTTGTCCGGGAGCAGTAACAATGAGCAGTTCTTC | CASSLSGSSNNEQFF
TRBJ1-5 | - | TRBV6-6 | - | TGTGCCAGCAGTTATGGTCAGGACCGTCAGCCCCAGCATTTT | CASSYGQDRQPQHF
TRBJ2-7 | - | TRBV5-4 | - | TGTGCCAGCAGCACTGAGAAACCCTACGAGCAGTACTTC | CASSTEKPYEQYF
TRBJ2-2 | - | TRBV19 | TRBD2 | TGTGCCAGTAGTACATCCGGGACTAGCGGGAGGATCACCGGGGAGCTGTTTTTT | CASSTSGTSGRITGELFF
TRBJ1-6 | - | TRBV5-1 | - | TGCGCCAGCAGCCCCGGATCAGGGATTCACCCACCCCTCCACTTT | CASSPGSGIHPPLHF
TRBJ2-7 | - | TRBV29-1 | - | TGCAGCGTCCTCAGGGAGGCGGGGAGCTACGAGCAGTACTTC | CSVLREAGSYEQYF
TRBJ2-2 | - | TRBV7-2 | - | TGTGCCAGCAGCTTAGTGGCGGCCTCGGACACCGGGGAGCTGTTTTTT | CASSLVAASDTGELFF
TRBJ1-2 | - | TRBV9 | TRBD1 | TGTGCCAGCAGCTCAATCACAGGGGGACCGAAAGTCCACACCTTC | CASSSITGGPKVHTF
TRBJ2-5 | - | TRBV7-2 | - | TGTGCCAGCAGCCCGGACAGCCTATTAAGGGAGACCCAGTACTTC | CASSPDSLLRETQYF
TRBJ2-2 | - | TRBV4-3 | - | TGCGCCAGCAGCCAAGATCTCCAGGTGGCCACCGGGGAGCTGTTTTTT | CASSQDLQVATGELFF
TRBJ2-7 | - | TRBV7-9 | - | TGTGCCAGCAGCTTAGTCGGGCCAGGGTACGAGCAGTACTTC | CASSLVGPGYEQYF
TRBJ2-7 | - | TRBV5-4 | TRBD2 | TGTGCCAGCAGCTTGAAACTAGCGGGAGCCCACGAGCAGTACTTC | CASSLKLAGAHEQYF
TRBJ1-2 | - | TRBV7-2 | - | TGTGCCAGCAGCTCGCACCGCTCGGGAGGGGCGGGAGGCTACACCTTC | CASSSHRSGGAGGYTF
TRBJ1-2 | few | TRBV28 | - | TGTGCCAGCAGCCGTGCACCGCAGGGCCAGTACGATGGCTACACCTTC | CASSRAPQGQYDGYTF
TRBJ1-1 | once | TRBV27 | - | TGTGCCAGCAGTTTCTCCCCCGTCGGGTCCACTGAAGCTTTCTTT | CASSFSPVGSTEAFF
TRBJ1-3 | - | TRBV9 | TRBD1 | TGTGCCAGCAGCTGGGGACAGGGGACAGGAAACACCATATATTTT | CASSWGQGTGNTIYF
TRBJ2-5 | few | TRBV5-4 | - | TGTGCCAGCAGCCAAGCAGGGATCCAAGAGACCCAGTACTTC | CASSQAGIQETQYF
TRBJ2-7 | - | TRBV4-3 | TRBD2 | TGCGCCAGCAGCCAAGATCCTAGCGGGCCTACCTACGAGCAGTACTTC | CASSQDPSGPTYEQYF
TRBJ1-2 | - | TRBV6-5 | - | TGTGCCAGCAGTTACTCGACGGGCAGGGTATACGATGGCTACACCTTC | CASSYSTGRVYDGYTF
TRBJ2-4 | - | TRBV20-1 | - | TGCAGTGCTAGACCGGGGGTTCAGTACTTC | CSARPGVQYF
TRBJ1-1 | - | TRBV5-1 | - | TGCGCCAGCAGCCAACAGGTCGGAGGGACTGAAGCTTTCTTT | CASSQQVGGTEAFF
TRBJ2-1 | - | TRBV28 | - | TGTGCCAGCAGCACCGGTCGGGGCCGGAGGGAGCAGTTCTTC | CASSTGRGRREQFF
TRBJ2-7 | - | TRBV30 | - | TGTGCCTGGAGTGTAAGGTACGAGCAGTACTTC | CAWSVRYEQYF
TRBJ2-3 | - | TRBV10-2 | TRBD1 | TGCGCCAGCAGTGAGACGGGACAGGGAGGCACAGATACGCAGTATTTT | CASSETGQGGTDTQYF
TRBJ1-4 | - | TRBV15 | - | TGTGCCACCAGCAGGGGACGGACAGCTGAAAAACTGTTTTTT | CATSRGRTAEKLFF
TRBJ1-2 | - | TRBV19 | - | TGTGCCAGTAGTTCCAGAGGGGGGCAAGAGGGCTACACCTTC | CASSSRGGQEGYTF
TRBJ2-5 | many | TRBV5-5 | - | TGTGCCAGCAGCTTGGCCGGGCACCGGGAGACCCAGTACTTC | CASSLAGHRETQYF
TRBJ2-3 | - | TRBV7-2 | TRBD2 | TGTGCCAGCAGCTTAGCTCCGACTAGCGGGAAGACAGATACGCAGTATTTT | CASSLAPTSGKTDTQYF
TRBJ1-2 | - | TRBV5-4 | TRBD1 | TGTGCCAGCAGCTTCGAGTCAGGGGGTGGCTACACCTTC | CASSFESGGGYTF
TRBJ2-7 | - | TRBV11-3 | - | TGTGCCAGCAGCTTAGGAGGGGCAGCCCGCAACGAGCAGTACTTC | CASSLGGAARNEQYF
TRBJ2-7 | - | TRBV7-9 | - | TGTGCCAGCAGCCGTCCATCGCACGAGCAGTACTTC | CASSRPSHEQYF
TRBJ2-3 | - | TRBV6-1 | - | TGTGCCAGCAGTGAAGAGGACAGTCCGGGGGATACGCAGTATTTT | CASSEEDSPGDTQYF
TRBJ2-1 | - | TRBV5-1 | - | TGCGCCAGCAGCTCACAGGGAACCAACAATGAGCAGTTCTTC | CASSSQGTNNEQFF
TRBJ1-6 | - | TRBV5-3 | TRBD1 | TGTGCCAGAAGACCAACAGGGGTCCCTAGCTCCTATAATTCACCCCTCCACTTT | CARRPTGVPSSYNSPLHF
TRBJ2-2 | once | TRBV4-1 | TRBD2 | TGCGCCAGCAGCCCGGGACTAGCAGACACCGGGGAGCTGTTTTTT | CASSPGLADTGELFF
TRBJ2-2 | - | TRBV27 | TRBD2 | TGTGCCAGCAGTTTGGGCTGGGGACTAGGGGGGGAGCTGTTTTTT | CASSLGWGLGGELFF
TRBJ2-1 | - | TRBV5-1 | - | TGCGCCAGCAGCGGGGCCTACAATGAGCAGTTCTTC | CASSGAYNEQFF
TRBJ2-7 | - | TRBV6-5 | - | TGTGCCAGCAGCCGCGGGAACATGAATTACGAGCAGTACTTC | CASSRGNMNYEQYF
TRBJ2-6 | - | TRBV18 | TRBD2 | TGTGCCAGCTCACCACCGAGGACTAGCGGGAGTGACTCTGGGGCCAACGTCCTGACTTTC | CASSPPRTSGSDSGANVLTF